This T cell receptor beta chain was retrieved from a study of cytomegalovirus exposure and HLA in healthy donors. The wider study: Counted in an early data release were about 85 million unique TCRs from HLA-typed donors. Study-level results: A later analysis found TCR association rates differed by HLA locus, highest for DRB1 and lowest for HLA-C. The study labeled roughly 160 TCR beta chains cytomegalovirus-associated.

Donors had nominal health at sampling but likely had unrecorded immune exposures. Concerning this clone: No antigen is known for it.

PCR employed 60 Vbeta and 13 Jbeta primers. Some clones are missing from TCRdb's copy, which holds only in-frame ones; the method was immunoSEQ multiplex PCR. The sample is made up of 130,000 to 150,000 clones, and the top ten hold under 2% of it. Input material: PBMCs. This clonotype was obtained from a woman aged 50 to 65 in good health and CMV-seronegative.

The CDR3 DNA is TGTGCCAGCAGTTTATCCCTATACAGGGCCTACGAGCAGTACTTC. This codes for CASSLSLYRAYEQYF. The chain links TRBV28 to TRBJ2-7; D might be TRBD1 (6 bases). The CDR3 spans 15 residues. CDR1 MDHEN and CDR2 SYDVKM come from the germline V gene. Trimming shortened V by 1 base and J by 2 bases, and 12 bases separated the two germline ends.